This T cell receptor beta chain came from a study of cytomegalovirus exposure and HLA in healthy donors. Background on the study: Counted in an early data release were approximately 80 million unique TCRs from HLA-typed donors. Overall study findings and caveats: Clonal expansion, a later analysis showed, was greater in HLA-associated TCR beta chains than in equally common others.

V lost 5 bases to trimming and J lost 4 bases, with 27 bases between them. This CDR3 comprises 20 residues. Per the germline V gene, CDR1 is MNHEY and CDR2 is SMNVEV (reference sequence). The PCR ran on 60 Vbeta and 13 Jbeta primers. Assay: immunoSEQ multiplex PCR; the TCRdb copy retains only in-frame clones and omits some. The sample includes about 180,000 clones, 75% to 85% of them seen just once. Regarding this clone: What it recognizes is unknown.

This chain uses TRBV27 with TRBJ1-6, with a possible D match to TRBD1 (6 bases). Sequences were obtained from PBMCs. The sequence was collected from a man between 18 and 29 years old in good health and CMV-seronegative. DNA for the CDR3: TGTGCCAGCAGTCCCCTCTCAGAAACAGGGCCCAGTTTGTATAATTCACCCCTCCACTTT. It codes for CASSPLSETGPSLYNSPLHF.